The 27 T cell receptor beta chains below come from one sample, sequenced in a study of response to subunit inactivated influenza vaccine. MiXCR, run by TCRdb on the RT-PCR reads, gives a single entry per CDR3 protein. The table has around 710,000 distinct CDR3 sequences, more than 11% seen once. Sequences were derived from PBMCs from blood, sampled 14 to 15 days before vaccination. The receptor set was obtained from a man aged 45-65 years who received an inactivated influenza vaccine.

In this sample, this clonotype turned up a few times. This chain joins TRBV20-1 and TRBJ2-1; D uncertain. The germline CDR1 and CDR2 sequences are DFQATT and SNEGSKA (reference sequence). The length of the CDR3 is 11 residues. V lost 3 bases and J 6 bases, leaving 6 bases between the germline ends. This CDR3 is CSASHGNEQFF. DNA for the CDR3: TGCAGTGCTAGTCACGGCAATGAGCAGTTCTTC.

This clonotype turned up a few times. The chain's CDR3 is CASSGLAGPNNEQFF. DNA of the CDR3: TGTGCCAGCTCAGGGCTAGCGGGGCCCAACAATGAGCAGTTCTTC. The rearrangement uses TRBV18 and TRBJ2-1; 9 bases agree with TRBD2. Germline loops: CDR1 KGHSH, CDR2 LQKENI. V shed 5 bases and J 5 bases; nucleotides not matched to a gene: 7. CDR3 length: 15 amino acids.

This chain uses TRBV2 with TRBJ2-3; D ambiguous. V shed 3 bases and J shed 2 bases, with 12 bases lying between them. CDR1 and CDR2 from the germline V gene are SNHLY and FYNNEI. The CDR3 length is 15 residues. The CDR3 sequence is CASSDRFPITDTQYF. DNA of the CDR3: TGTGCCAGCAGTGACAGATTCCCTATCACAGATACGCAGTATTTT.

V and J are TRBV4-2 and TRBJ2-5; D could derive from TRBD1 or TRBD2 (5 bases each). CDR1 is LGHNA and CDR2 is YNFKEQ in the germline V gene. The CDR3 is 14 residues long. The germline V and J ends were trimmed by 3 bases and 5 bases, with 13 bases remaining between them. CDR3 sequence: CASSQGTGSETQYF. CDR3 nucleotides: TGTGCCAGCAGCCAGGGGACGGGGAGCGAGACCCAGTACTTC.

This clonotype showed up many times. The chain couples TRBV4-2 to TRBJ2-7; D gene uncertain. This CDR3 spans 16 amino acids. Germline assignment: CDR1 LGHNA and CDR2 YNFKEQ. Between the trimmed V and J ends, which lost 0 bases and 1 base, there was a span of 13 bases. Written as DNA, the CDR3 is TGTGCCAGCAGCCAAGATTGGGCATTCGGGTCCTACGAGCAGTACTTC. This sequence encodes CASSQDWAFGSYEQYF.

J is TRBJ2-7 and V is TRBV5-1; the match to TRBD2 covers 8 bases. The CDR3 has 14 residues. After removal of 4 bases from V and 6 bases from J, the junction contained 9 bases not matched to a gene. Per the germline V gene, CDR1 is SGHRS and CDR2 is YFSETQ. CDR3 sequence: CASSEGTSGAEQYF. DNA of the CDR3: TGCGCCAGCAGCGAGGGGACTAGTGGTGCCGAGCAGTACTTC. The full variable domain, in which reference TRBV5-1 and TRBJ2-7 provide the parts outside the CDR3, is KAGVTQTPRYLIKTRGQQVTLSCSPISGHRSVSWYQQTPGQGLQFLFEYFSETQRNKGNFPGRFSGRQFSNSRSEMNVSTLELGDSALYLCASSEGTSGAEQYFGPGTRLTVT.

The rearrangement uses TRBV3-1 and TRBJ1-2; D is undetermined. The CDR3 contains 14 residues. Germline CDR1 reads LGHDT; CDR2 reads YNNKEL (reference sequence). Trimming stripped 0 bases from V and 6 bases from J, with 11 bases between. CDR3 sequence reads: CASSQDLSSNGYTF. DNA for the CDR3: TGTGCCAGCAGCCAAGATCTGTCGAGTAATGGCTACACCTTC. The variable domain in full, with the rest retrieved from reference TRBV3-1 and TRBJ1-2, is DTAVSQTPKYLVTQMGNDKSIKCEQNLGHDTMYWYKQDSKKFLKIMFSYNNKELIINETVPNRFSPKSPDKAHLNLHINSLELGDSAVYFCASSQDLSSNGYTFGSGTRLTVV.

This clonotype was counted many times. The gene calls are TRBV5-6 and TRBJ2-3; D unresolved. Germline CDR1 and CDR2: SGHDT and YYEEEE. The CDR3 consists of 11 residues. V shed 0 bases and J shed 8 bases, with 4 bases lying between them. CDR3 nucleotides: TGTGCCAGCAGCTTGGAGTTTACGCAGTATTTT. Protein product: CASSLEFTQYF.

This clonotype was observed at least ten times. This sequence joins TRBV5-5 and TRBJ1-5, with D maybe TRBD1 (5 bases). CDR3 length: 14 residues. The germline gives CDR1 SGHKS, CDR2 YYEKEE (reference sequence). V gave up 9 bases and J gave up 1 base, with 14 bases separating them. CDR3 sequence reads: CAMNDSQSNQPQHF. CDR3 coding DNA: TGTGCCATGAACGACAGTCAGAGCAATCAGCCCCAGCATTTT.

The V call is TRBV28, the J call TRBJ2-5; D remains unclear. V was pared by 6 bases and J by 7 bases, with 12 bases between. The germline V gene has CDR1 MDHEN and CDR2 SYDVKM. The CDR3 is 12 amino acids. Here the CDR3 reads CASSLGYGTQYF. CDR3 DNA: TGTGCCAGCAGCCTAGGTTACGGGACCCAGTACTTC.

This clonotype occurred a few times. The V gene is TRBV19, the J gene TRBJ2-1; possibly TRBD1 or TRBD2 for D (5 bases each). V gave up 6 bases and J gave up 0 bases, with 15 bases separating them. CDR1 LNHDA and CDR2 SQIVND come from the germline V gene (reference sequence). The CDR3 runs to 16 residues. CDR3 loop: CASSAPGRSSYNEQFF. The CDR3 nucleotides read TGTGCCAGTAGCGCGCCGGGACGAAGCTCCTACAATGAGCAGTTCTTC.

The chain couples TRBV7-2 to TRBJ2-1, with 12 bases fitting TRBD2. V shed 7 bases, J shed 6 bases, and the junction held 7 bases outside the gene matches. Germline CDR1 SGHTA, CDR2 FQGNSA. This CDR3 comprises 15 residues. The CDR3 protein is CASTSGLAGINEQFF. CDR3 nucleotides: TGTGCCAGCACCAGCGGACTAGCGGGAATCAATGAGCAGTTCTTC.

The J gene is TRBJ1-1, the V gene TRBV21-1; the DNA was not compared with TRBD1, the D call given in the table. TRBV21-1 is an annotated pseudogene. The CDR3 is made up of 15 amino acids. The CDR3 region has the DNA TGTGCCAGCAGCAAAGCTGGACAGGTTTACACTGAAGCTTTCTTT. Translation: CASSKAGQVYTEAFF.

In this sample, this clonotype turned up a few times. This sequence joins TRBV5-5 and TRBJ2-7; perhaps TRBD2 as D (6 bases). Trimming shortened V by 1 base and J by 3 bases, and 14 bases separated the two germline ends. The CDR3 runs 15 residues. Germline CDR1 is SGHKS and CDR2 is YYEKEE (reference sequence). CDR3 in amino acids: CASSLHGSGNYEQYF. In DNA, the CDR3 is TGTGCCAGCAGCTTGCACGGGAGTGGGAACTACGAGCAGTACTTC.

This clonotype was recorded a few times. The V call is TRBV6-1, the J call TRBJ2-7, with D possibly matching TRBD1 (6 bases). Germline CDR1 is MNHNS and CDR2 is SASEGT. The CDR3 runs to 14 residues. Trimming shortened V by 6 bases and J by 4 bases, and 16 bases separated the two germline ends. Written as DNA, the CDR3 is TGTGCCAGCAGACCCACAGGGACCCTTTACGAGCAGTACTTC. Translated: CASRPTGTLYEQYF.

Comments on this clonotype: This may arise from a read error, as a much more abundant clone is one base away. As the CDR3 is not closed by the conserved phenylalanine or tryptophan, this likely results from a read error. CDR3 protein: CASDPDGDYNEQFL. The CDR3 nucleotides read TGTGCCAGCGATCCCGACGGAGATTACAATGAGCAGTTCCTC. This chain uses TRBV12-3 or TRBV12-4 with TRBJ2-1; no definite D call. V lost 8 bases and J 4 bases, leaving 15 bases between the germline ends. The CDR3 is 14 amino acids.

This clonotype was recorded many times. This rearrangement joins TRBV2 to TRBJ2-3, with 9 bases lining up with TRBD2. The germline V gene encodes CDR1 SNHLY and CDR2 FYNNEI. The CDR3 is made up of 14 amino acids. Unmatched junction bases numbered 3, after V lost 4 bases and J lost 4 bases. CDR3 region: CASSVAGGPDTQYF. The DNA for the CDR3 is TGTGCCAGCAGTGTCGCGGGGGGGCCAGATACGCAGTATTTT.

The genes are TRBV3-1 and TRBJ2-7, with TRBD2 identical over 7 bases. This CDR3 has 13 amino acids. Germline lookup yields CDR1 LGHDT and CDR2 YNNKEL (reference sequence). With 2 bases clipped from V and 3 bases from J, the junction kept 1 base outside the gene matches. The CDR3 region has the DNA TGTGCCAGCAGCCAACTAGCGGACTACGAGCAGTACTTC. Its protein product is CASSQLADYEQYF.

This clonotype was seen a handful of times. The rearrangement links TRBV6-5 to TRBJ1-3; D ambiguous. Germline CDR1 MNHEY, CDR2 SVGAGI. Trimming removed 0 bases from V and 1 base from J, with 4 bases in between. This CDR3 spans 14 amino acids. DNA of the CDR3: TGTGCCAGCAGTTACTCGAAATCTGGAAACACCATATATTTT. As protein: CASSYSKSGNTIYF.

This clonotype was seen a few times. V usage is TRBV6-2 or TRBV6-3 and J usage is TRBJ2-1; 9 bases fit TRBD1. There are 15 residues in the CDR3. Trimming at V came to 8 bases and at J to 4 bases, leaving 9 bases not matched to a gene. In germline, CDR1 is MNHEY, CDR2 SVGEGT. CDR3 coding DNA: TGTGCCAGCCCTTACCCAGGACAGGGGTACAATGAGCAGTTCTTC. It specifies CASPYPGQGYNEQFF.

This chain connects TRBV4-3 to TRBJ2-3; D is unclear. Germline CDR1 reads LGHNA; CDR2 reads YSLEER. CDR3 size: 13 residues. Trimming took off 3 bases at V and 2 bases at J, with 6 bases between the two ends. The CDR3 region is CASSQALTDTQYF. CDR3 nucleotide sequence: TGCGCCAGCAGCCAGGCACTCACAGATACGCAGTATTTT.

The chain carries TRBV5-5 and TRBJ2-7, with 9 positions matching TRBD2. This CDR3 is 15 amino acids long. The V gene end was trimmed by 4 bases and the J gene end by 2 bases; junction bases not matched to a gene: 7. The V gene's germline CDR1 is SGHKS and CDR2 YYEKEE (reference sequence). The DNA for the CDR3 is TGTGCCAGCAGCCGATTAGCGGGAGCCCCCTACGAGCAGTACTTC. This sequence encodes CASSRLAGAPYEQYF.

This clonotype appeared many times. This chain connects TRBV29-1 to TRBJ2-5; D assignment may be TRBD1 or TRBD2 (5 bases each). The CDR3 contains 14 residues. Trimming left V 4 bases short and J 2 bases short, with 14 bases between. Germline CDR1 reads SQVTM; CDR2 reads ANQGSEA. The CDR3 bases are TGCAGCGTTGGAATGGGGCCGGGGCAAGAGACCCAGTACTTC. It translates to CSVGMGPGQETQYF.

The rearrangement joins TRBV21-1 to TRBJ2-2; TRBD2 is the table's D call, not checked against the DNA. TRBV21-1 is noted as a pseudogene. The CDR3 covers 16 residues. The CDR3 DNA reads TGTGCCATCAGCCCTAGCGGGGGGGCGAACACCGGGGAGCTGTTTTTT. Translation: CAISPSGGANTGELFF.

This clonotype has only a few counts. The chain couples TRBV5-1 to TRBJ2-7; D is uncertain. Deletions cut 4 bases from V and 1 base from J, with 9 bases between. This CDR3 is 13 amino acids long. CDR1 and CDR2 (germline): SGHRS, YFSETQ. The CDR3: CASSGTNSYEQYF. CDR3 sequence (DNA): TGCGCCAGCAGCGGAACAAATTCCTACGAGCAGTACTTC.

The rearrangement joins TRBV2 to TRBJ2-7, with 10 nucleotides matching TRBD2. V dropped 6 bases and J dropped 7; count of bases not matched to a gene: 12. CDR3 size: 15 residues. Germline V CDR1 and CDR2: SNHLY, FYNNEI. The CDR3 spells CASSRMASGGGEQYF. The DNA of the CDR3 is TGTGCCAGCAGCCGAATGGCTAGCGGGGGTGGTGAGCAGTACTTC.

This chain joins TRBV3-1 and TRBJ2-7; 8 bases match TRBD1. Germline loops: CDR1 LGHDT, CDR2 YNNKEL (reference sequence). The J segment lost 2 bases and the V segment lost 3 bases, leaving 3 bases of the junction unmatched. The CDR3 sequence is 14 residues long. This CDR3 reads CASSHDRGTYEQYF. CDR3 bases: TGTGCCAGCAGCCATGACAGGGGAACCTACGAGCAGTACTTC.